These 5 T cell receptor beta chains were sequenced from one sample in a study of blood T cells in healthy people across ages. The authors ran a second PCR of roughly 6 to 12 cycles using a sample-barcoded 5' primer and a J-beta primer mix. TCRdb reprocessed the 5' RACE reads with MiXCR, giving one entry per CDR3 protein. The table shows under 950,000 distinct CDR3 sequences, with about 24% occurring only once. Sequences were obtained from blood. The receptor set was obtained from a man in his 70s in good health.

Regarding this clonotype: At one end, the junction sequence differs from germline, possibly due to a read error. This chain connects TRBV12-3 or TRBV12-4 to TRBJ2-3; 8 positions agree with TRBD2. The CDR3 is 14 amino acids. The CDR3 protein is CASSLAGRADAQYF. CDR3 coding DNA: TGTGCCAGCAGCTTAGCGGGAAGGGCAGATGCGCAGTATTTT.

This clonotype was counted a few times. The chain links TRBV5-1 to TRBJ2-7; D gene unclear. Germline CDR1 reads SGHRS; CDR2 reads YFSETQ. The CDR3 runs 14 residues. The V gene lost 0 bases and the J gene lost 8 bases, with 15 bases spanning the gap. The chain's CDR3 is CASSLGSPDSKQYV. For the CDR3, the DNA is TGCGCCAGCAGCTTGGGTAGCCCCGATAGCAAGCAGTACGTC.

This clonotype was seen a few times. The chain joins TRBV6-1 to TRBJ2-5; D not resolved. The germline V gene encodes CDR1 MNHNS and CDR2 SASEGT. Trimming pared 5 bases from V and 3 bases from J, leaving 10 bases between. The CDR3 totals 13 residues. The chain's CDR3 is CASSTPGKETQYF. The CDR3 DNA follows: TGTGCCAGCAGTACCCCAGGAAAAGAGACCCAGTACTTC.

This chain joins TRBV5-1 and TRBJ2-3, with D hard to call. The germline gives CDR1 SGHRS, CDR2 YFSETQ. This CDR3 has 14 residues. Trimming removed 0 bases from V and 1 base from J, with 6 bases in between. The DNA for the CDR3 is TGCGCCAGCAGCTTGGCCGTTCGCACAGATACGCAGTATTTT. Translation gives CASSLAVRTDTQYF.

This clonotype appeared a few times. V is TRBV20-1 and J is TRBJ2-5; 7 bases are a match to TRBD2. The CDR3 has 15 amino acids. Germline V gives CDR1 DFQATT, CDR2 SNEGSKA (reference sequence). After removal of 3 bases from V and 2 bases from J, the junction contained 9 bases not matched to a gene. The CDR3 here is CSASGTGGLQETQYF. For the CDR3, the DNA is TGCAGTGCTAGCGGGACGGGGGGATTACAAGAGACCCAGTACTTC.